This TCR beta chain was profiled in a study of vaccination effects on CD4 cells after COVID-19. Whole-study findings and limits: Marked clonal contraction of both clone types appeared late after vaccination.

As for this clone: Its target is unknown.

Generated by immunoSEQ multiplex PCR, the TCRdb table keeps only in-frame clones and is missing some. The repertoire holds roughly 68,000 clones, with about two thirds as singletons. At the end of 10 days of culture, CD4+ T cells were isolated. Sample: CD4+ T cells from PBMCs cultured without peptide, taken before COVID-19 vaccination. This receptor was obtained from a human donor who had a prior SARS-CoV-2 infection.

The CDR3 sequence: CASRRTGAGNTIYF. For the CDR3, the DNA is TGTGCCAGTCGCCGAACGGGAGCTGGAAACACCATATATTTT. The chain is built from TRBV19 and TRBJ1-3; no definite D call. The CDR3 consists of 14 residues. V was shortened by 8 bases and J by 2 bases, with 13 bases between the two germline ends. Per germline, CDR1 LNHDA and CDR2 SQIVND (reference sequence).